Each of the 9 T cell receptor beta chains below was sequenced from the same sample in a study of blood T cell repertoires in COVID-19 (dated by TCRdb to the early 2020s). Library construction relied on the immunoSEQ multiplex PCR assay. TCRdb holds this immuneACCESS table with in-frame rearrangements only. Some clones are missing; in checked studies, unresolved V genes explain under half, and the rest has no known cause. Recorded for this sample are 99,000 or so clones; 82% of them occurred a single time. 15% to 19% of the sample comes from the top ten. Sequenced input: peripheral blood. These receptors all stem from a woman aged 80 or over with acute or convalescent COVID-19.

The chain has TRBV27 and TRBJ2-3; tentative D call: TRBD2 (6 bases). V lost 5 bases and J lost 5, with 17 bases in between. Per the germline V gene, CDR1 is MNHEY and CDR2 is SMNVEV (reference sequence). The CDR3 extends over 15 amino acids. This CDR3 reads CASSRGGRAGDTQYF. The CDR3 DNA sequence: TGTGCCAGCAGTCGTGGGGGAAGAGCGGGAGATACGCAGTATTTT.

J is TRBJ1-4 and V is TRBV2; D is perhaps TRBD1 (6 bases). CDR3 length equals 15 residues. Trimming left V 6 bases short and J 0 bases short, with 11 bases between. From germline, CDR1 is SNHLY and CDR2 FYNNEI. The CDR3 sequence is CASSRWTATNEKLFF. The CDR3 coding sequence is TGTGCCAGCAGCCGGTGGACAGCAACTAATGAAAAACTGTTTTTT. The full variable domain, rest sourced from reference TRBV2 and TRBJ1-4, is EPEVTQTPSHQVTQMGQEVILRCVPISNHLYFYWYRQILGQKVEFLVSFYNNEISEKSEIFDDQFSVERPDGSNFTLKIRSTKLEDSAMYFCASSRWTATNEKLFFGSGTQLSVL.

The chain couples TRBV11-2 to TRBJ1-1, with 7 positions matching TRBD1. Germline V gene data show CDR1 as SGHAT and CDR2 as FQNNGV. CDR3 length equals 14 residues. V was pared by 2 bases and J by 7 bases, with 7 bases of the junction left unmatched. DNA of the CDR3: TGTGCCAGCAGCTTAACCACTCGGGACAGTGAAGCTTTCTTT. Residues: CASSLTTRDSEAFF.

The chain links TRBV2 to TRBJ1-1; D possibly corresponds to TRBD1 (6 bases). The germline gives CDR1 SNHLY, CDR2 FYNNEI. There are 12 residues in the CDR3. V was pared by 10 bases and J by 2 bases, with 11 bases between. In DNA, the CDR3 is TGTGCCATTTCGGACAGAAACACTGAAGCTTTCTTT. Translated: CAISDRNTEAFF.

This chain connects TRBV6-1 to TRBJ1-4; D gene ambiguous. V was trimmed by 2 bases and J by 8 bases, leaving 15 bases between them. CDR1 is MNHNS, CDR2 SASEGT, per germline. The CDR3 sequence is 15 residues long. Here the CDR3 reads CASSESTKRREKLFF. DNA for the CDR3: TGTGCCAGCAGTGAAAGTACAAAGAGGAGAGAAAAACTGTTTTTT.

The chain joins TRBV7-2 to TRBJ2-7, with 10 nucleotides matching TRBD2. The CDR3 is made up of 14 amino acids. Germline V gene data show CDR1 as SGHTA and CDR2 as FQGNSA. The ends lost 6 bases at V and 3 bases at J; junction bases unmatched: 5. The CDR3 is CASSLAGVDYEQYF. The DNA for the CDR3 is TGTGCCAGCAGTCTAGCGGGAGTTGACTACGAGCAGTACTTC.

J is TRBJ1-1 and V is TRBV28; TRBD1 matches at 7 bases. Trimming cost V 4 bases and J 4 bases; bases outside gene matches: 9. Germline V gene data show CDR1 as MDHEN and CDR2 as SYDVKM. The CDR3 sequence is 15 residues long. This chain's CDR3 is CASSSPTGWGTEAFF. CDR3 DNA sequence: TGTGCCAGCAGTTCCCCGACAGGGTGGGGCACTGAAGCTTTCTTT.

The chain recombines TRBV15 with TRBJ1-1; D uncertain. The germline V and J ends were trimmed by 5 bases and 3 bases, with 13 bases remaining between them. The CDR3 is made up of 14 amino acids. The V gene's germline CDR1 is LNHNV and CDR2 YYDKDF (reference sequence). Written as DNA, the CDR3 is TGTGCCACCAGCCGCTACCCAGCGGACACTGAAGCTTTCTTT. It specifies CATSRYPADTEAFF. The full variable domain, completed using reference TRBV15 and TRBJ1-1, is DAMVIQNPRYQVTQFGKPVTLSCSQTLNHNVMYWYQQKSSQAPKLLFHYYDKDFNNEADTPDNFQSRRPNTSFCFLDIRSPGLGDTAMYLCATSRYPADTEAFFGQGTRLTVV.

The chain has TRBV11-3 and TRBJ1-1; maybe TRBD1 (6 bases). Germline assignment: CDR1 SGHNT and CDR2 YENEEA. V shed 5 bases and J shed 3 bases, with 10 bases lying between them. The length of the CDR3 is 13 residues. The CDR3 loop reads CASSKQGYTEAFF. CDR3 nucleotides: TGTGCCAGCAGCAAACAGGGTTACACTGAAGCTTTCTTT.